These 21 T cell receptor beta chains were all obtained from the same sample, sequenced in a study of shared clonotypes between healthy human individuals. Some clones are missing from TCRdb's copy, which holds only in-frame ones; the method was immunoSEQ multiplex PCR. This table holds more than 2,000,000 clones, approximately 95% found once. The sample comprised naive CD4+ T cells from PBMCs. The subset is: CD45RA+ positively selected. The receptors were gathered from a man in his late teens or twenties in good health. Some clones in this sample may be carry-over from other donors' samples.

Concerning this clone itself: Other nucleotide sequences in the sample specify the same CDR3. The chain uses TRBV5-1 and TRBJ2-3, with 15 bases aligning to TRBD2. CDR3 length: 17 amino acids. Germline trimming cut 4 bases from V and 0 bases from J; bases unmatched to any gene: 3. Germline V gene lookup returns CDR1 SGHRS and CDR2 YFSETQ. The CDR3 here is CASSPGLAGGSTDTQYF. The CDR3 DNA follows: TGCGCCAGCAGCCCGGGACTAGCGGGAGGTAGCACAGATACGCAGTATTTT.

The chain has TRBV29-1 and TRBJ2-1, with D tentatively TRBD2 (5 bases). The ends were cut back, 7 bases at V and 5 bases at J, with 15 bases in the middle. The CDR3 is made up of 13 amino acids. Germline values: CDR1 SQVTM, CDR2 ANQGSEA. The CDR3 DNA sequence: TGCAGCGCCTTGAGAGACGGGAACAATGAGCAGTTCTTC. As protein: CSALRDGNNEQFF.

J is TRBJ1-1 and V is TRBV6-5; no reliable D call. Germline assignment: CDR1 MNHEY and CDR2 SVGAGI. V gave up 6 bases and J gave up 1 base, with 12 bases separating them. The CDR3 sequence is 14 residues long. For the CDR3, the DNA is TGTGCCAGCAGATCGACACCAACGAACACTGAAGCTTTCTTT. Translation: CASRSTPTNTEAFF.

This clone came up a few times. At the DNA level, this CDR3 is encoded by other sequences in the same sample as well. The chain recombines TRBV5-1 with TRBJ2-1; 9 bases map to TRBD2. Trimming removed 3 bases from V and 2 bases from J; junction bases left unmatched: 3. Per the germline V gene, CDR1 is SGHRS and CDR2 is YFSETQ. The CDR3 is 15 residues long. The CDR3 reads CASSSLAGAYNEQFF. DNA of the CDR3: TGCGCCAGCAGCTCACTAGCGGGTGCCTACAATGAGCAGTTCTTC.

This clone was counted once. The CDR3 here is CASSDGQVRAEAFF. The CDR3, as DNA: TGTGCCAGCAGCGACGGACAGGTAAGGGCTGAAGCTTTCTTT. V usage is TRBV5-5 and J usage is TRBJ1-1, with TRBD1 matching over 7 bases. Looked up from germline, CDR1 is SGHKS and CDR2 is YYEKEE (reference sequence). V gave up 4 bases and J gave up 6 bases; unmatched junction bases: 9. This CDR3 has 14 amino acids.

The chain has TRBV28 and TRBJ1-3; no firm D call. Germline-derived CDR1 and CDR2 are MDHEN and SYDVKM. Trimming took off 1 base at V and 15 bases at J, with 10 bases between the two ends. The CDR3 runs 11 residues. This CDR3 reads CASSLSGSAYF. CDR3 DNA: TGTGCCAGCAGTTTATCCGGGTCGGCATATTTT. Complete variable domain (other parts from reference TRBV28 and TRBJ1-3): DVKVTQSSRYLVKRTGEKVFLECVQDMDHENMFWYRQDPGLGLRLIYFSYDVKMKEKGDIPEGYSVSREKKERFSLILESASTNQTSMYLCASSLSGSAYFGEGSWLTVV.

As to this clone: Additional DNA sequences in this sample encode the identical CDR3. The genes are TRBV9 and TRBJ1-2; TRBD1 agrees at 8 bases. The ends lost 1 base at V and 8 bases at J; junction bases unmatched: 1. CDR1 is SGDLS and CDR2 is YYNGEE in the germline V gene. CDR3 length: 12 residues. CDR3 sequence (DNA): TGTGCCAGCAGCGTAACAGGGGGAGGCTACACCTTC. This gives the protein CASSVTGGGYTF.

This chain uses TRBV4-3 with TRBJ2-7; 11 bases are a match to TRBD2. Germline assignment: CDR1 LGHNA and CDR2 YSLEER. This CDR3 is 16 amino acids long. Unmatched junction bases numbered 7, after V lost 0 bases and J lost 6 bases. In DNA form, the CDR3 reads TGCGCCAGCAGCCAAGATCTTACTAGCGGGAGCCGCGAGCAGTACTTC. This gives the protein CASSQDLTSGSREQYF.

The CDR3 spells CASSDTKGVGSNQPQHF. CDR3 bases: TGTGCCAGCAGTGACACAAAAGGTGTGGGTTCCAATCAGCCCCAGCATTTT. This chain links TRBV6-4 with TRBJ1-5; no reliable D call. There are 17 residues in the CDR3. Trimming left V 2 bases short and J 3 bases short, with 17 bases between. CDR1 is MRHNA and CDR2 is SNTAGT in the germline V gene.

This clone was counted once. CDR3 region: CASSQGSGIYEQYF. Here the CDR3 DNA reads TGCGCCAGCAGCCAGGGTAGCGGGATCTACGAGCAGTACTTC. The chain links TRBV5-1 to TRBJ2-7, with TRBD2 matching 8 bases. The CDR3 spans 14 residues. In germline, CDR1 is SGHRS, CDR2 YFSETQ. Losses at the gene ends were 4 bases for V and 3 bases for J; bases not matched to a gene: 6. The whole variable domain, filled in from reference TRBV5-1 and TRBJ2-7, reads KAGVTQTPRYLIKTRGQQVTLSCSPISGHRSVSWYQQTPGQGLQFLFEYFSETQRNKGNFPGRFSGRQFSNSRSEMNVSTLELGDSALYLCASSQGSGIYEQYFGPGTRLTVT.

V and J are TRBV6-1 and TRBJ1-1; D is unresolved. Trimming left V 1 base short and J 11 bases short, with 11 bases between. This CDR3 has 12 residues. The V gene's germline CDR1 is MNHNS and CDR2 SASEGT. CDR3 region: CASSEVRAYAFF. In DNA, the CDR3 is TGTGCCAGCAGTGAAGTGAGGGCATACGCTTTCTTT.

V gene TRBV27 combines with J gene TRBJ2-3; 7 bases are a match to TRBD1. Germline-derived CDR1 and CDR2 are MNHEY and SMNVEV (reference sequence). V dropped 4 bases and J dropped 6; count of bases not matched to a gene: 10. The length of the CDR3 is 15 residues. The CDR3 DNA is TGTGCCAGCAGTTCCGAGGGGGCGATATGGGATACGCAGTATTTT. Its translation is CASSSEGAIWDTQYF.

J is TRBJ2-3 and V is TRBV19, with D hard to call. The V gene lost 5 bases and the J gene lost 2 bases, with 11 bases spanning the gap. Germline values: CDR1 LNHDA, CDR2 SQIVND (reference sequence). The CDR3 is 14 amino acids. The CDR3 DNA is TGTGCCAGTAGTCCTAAGCAGGCCACAGATACGCAGTATTTT. It codes for CASSPKQATDTQYF.

The chain has TRBV4-2 and TRBJ1-1, with 7 bases lining up with TRBD1. In germline, CDR1 is LGHNA, CDR2 YNFKEQ. The CDR3 length is 18 residues. V lost 4 bases and J lost 1; bases outside the gene matches: 15. The CDR3 DNA follows: TGTGCCAGCAGCCCGCTTGGGGGTCAGGGGGACGCGAACACTGAAGCTTTCTTT. Its protein is CASSPLGGQGDANTEAFF.

The chain has TRBV6-1 and TRBJ2-1; 14 bases line up with TRBD2. The CDR3 runs 15 residues. Germline lookup yields CDR1 MNHNS and CDR2 SASEGT. V gave up 4 bases and J gave up 8 bases; unmatched junction bases: 4. The CDR3 reads CASSAGLAGVDEQFF. CDR3 nucleotide sequence: TGTGCCAGCAGTGCGGGACTAGCGGGAGTAGATGAGCAGTTCTTC.

The J gene is TRBJ2-1, the V gene TRBV28; the match to TRBD2 covers 15 bases. Germline V gene sequence: CDR1 MDHEN, CDR2 SYDVKM. V shed 6 bases, J shed 6 bases, and the junction held 9 bases outside the gene matches. The CDR3 is 17 residues long. CDR3 loop: CASSRGLAGGQRNEQFF. The CDR3 nucleotides are TGTGCCAGCAGCCGAGGACTAGCGGGAGGGCAGCGCAATGAGCAGTTCTTC. The whole variable domain, remainder taken from reference TRBV28 and TRBJ2-1, is DVKVTQSSRYLVKRTGEKVFLECVQDMDHENMFWYRQDPGLGLRLIYFSYDVKMKEKGDIPEGYSVSREKKERFSLILESASTNQTSMYLCASSRGLAGGQRNEQFFGPGTRLTVL.

With regard to this clone: Other DNA sequences from this sample encode an identical CDR3 as well. The chain is built from TRBV28 and TRBJ1-2; unclear D gene. Germline V gene sequence: CDR1 MDHEN, CDR2 SYDVKM. The CDR3 loop spans 12 amino acids. V was pared by 3 bases and J by 8 bases, with 10 bases between. This CDR3 is CASSLTPGGYTF. The DNA of the CDR3 is TGTGCCAGCAGTTTGACTCCTGGGGGCTACACCTTC.

A remark on this clone: The sample carries other DNA sequences with the same CDR3. J is TRBJ2-5 and V is TRBV7-3; TRBD1 might be the D (5 bases). The V end lost 5 bases, the J end lost 5 bases, and 9 bases lay between the germline ends. CDR3 length: 12 amino acids. Germline lookup yields CDR1 SGHTA and CDR2 FQGTGA. CDR3 nucleotides: TGTGCCAGCAGCCTCGCAGGGGAGACCCAGTACTTC. It yields the protein CASSLAGETQYF.

This chain links TRBV19 with TRBJ2-2; 9 bases match TRBD1. The germline gives CDR1 LNHDA, CDR2 SQIVND (reference sequence). Unmatched junction bases numbered 6, after V lost 9 bases and J lost 1 base. This CDR3 is built from 15 residues. This CDR3 is CASDRGNLNTGELFF. CDR3 DNA sequence: TGTGCCAGCGACAGGGGGAACCTGAACACCGGGGAGCTGTTTTTT.

J is TRBJ2-7 and V is TRBV18; TRBD1 matches 7 bases. Germline V gives CDR1 KGHSH, CDR2 LQKENI. The CDR3 sequence is 15 residues long. Unmatched junction bases numbered 11, after V lost 3 bases and J lost 6 bases. CDR3 DNA sequence: TGTGCCAGCTCACCCGCCCCGGGCAGGGGGAGCGAGCAGTACTTC. Residues: CASSPAPGRGSEQYF.

V and J are TRBV5-5 and TRBJ1-5, with D perhaps TRBD1 (6 bases). Germline values: CDR1 SGHKS, CDR2 YYEKEE (reference sequence). This CDR3 has 15 amino acids. V was clipped by 5 bases and J by 2 bases, with 14 bases between them. In DNA form, the CDR3 reads TGTGCCAGCAGTTCACAGGGACGGGGCAATCAGCCCCAGCATTTT. It is translated as CASSSQGRGNQPQHF.